The source of this T cell receptor (beta chain) is a study of T cell responses to AZD1222 COVID-19 vaccine. Libraries were prepared by immunoSEQ multiplex PCR; TCRdb keeps only in-frame clonotypes and omits some of them. Among fewer than 110,000 clones listed, roughly nine tenths were seen once. Findings and limits, study-wide: Two AZD1222 administrations were followed by greater Spike-specific TCR breadth and depth.

The CDR3 contains 16 residues. Germline loops: CDR1 SGHRS, CDR2 YFSETQ. V dropped 3 bases and J dropped 3; count of bases not matched to a gene: 5. As for this clone: Its antigen is currently unknown.

This specimen was peripheral blood, taken on day 0 of AZD1222 vaccination. The origin of this receptor is an adult in good health. This rearrangement joins TRBV5-1 to TRBJ2-7, with 14 positions matching TRBD2. The CDR3 loop reads CASSSGTSGSFYEQYF. DNA for the CDR3: TGCGCCAGCAGCTCGGGGACTAGCGGGAGTTTCTACGAGCAGTACTTC.